Listed here is a single T cell receptor beta chain. The antigen is unknown. This sample stems from a study of immune cell composition in non-small cell lung cancer. Study-level points and caveats: Tumour-associated clones >0.5% occurred in approximately 32% of adenocarcinomas, roughly 80% of squamous.

Some clones are missing from TCRdb's copy, which holds only in-frame ones; the method was immunoSEQ multiplex PCR. The sample shows around 5,000 clones, 70% to 90% of them seen only once. The TCR sequence derives from a human donor with non-small cell lung cancer. Sample: lung tumor tissue.

Written as DNA, the CDR3 is TGCGCCAGCAGTCAATCTCCTGATGCAGTCGGGGGGGAGACCCAGTACTTC. It specifies CASSQSPDAVGGETQYF. The chain carries TRBV23-1 and TRBJ2-5; 7 bases agree with TRBD2. TRBV23-1 falls under the ORF class, with uncertain function. J lost 5 bases, V lost 0 bases, and 12 bases had no gene match. The CDR3 has 17 amino acids.